The clone carrying this T cell receptor beta chain came up a few times. Other DNA sequences in the sample encode the same CDR3. The table came from immunoSEQ multiplex PCR; TCRdb's copy has only in-frame clones and leaves some out. The table has 250,000 to 400,000 clones, around 90% seen once; the top ten hold about 0.96%. This sample was included in a study of cytomegalovirus exposure and HLA in healthy donors. Looked up from germline, CDR1 is SGHVS and CDR2 is FNYEAQ. The CDR3 contains 15 residues. Trimming removed 0 bases from V and 0 bases from J, with 6 bases in between. This receptor was obtained from a man younger than 40 in good health and CMV-seronegative. The V and J genes are TRBV7-6 and TRBJ1-5; no clear D. The material sequenced was PBMCs. Here the CDR3 DNA reads TGTGCCAGCAGCTTAGCGTCCAGTAGCAATCAGCCCCAGCATTTT. Amino acid sequence: CASSLASSSNQPQHF.